This T cell receptor beta chain derives from a study of blood T cell repertoires in COVID-19. Repertoires were generated with immunoSEQ multiplex PCR, while TCRdb's copy carries only in-frame clones and drops some. The sample lists tens of thousands of clones; 70% to 90% were seen once. Trimming cost V 0 bases and J 4 bases, with 7 bases left between them. CDR3 length: 14 residues. Germline lookup yields CDR1 MNHEY and CDR2 SVGAGI. In its sample, this clone was seen once. The TCR was taken from a woman aged 40 to 55 with acute COVID-19. The material sequenced was PBMCs or T cells enriched from blood (not recorded which). The genes are TRBV6-5 and TRBJ1-5, with no clear D. As DNA, the CDR3 is TGTGCCAGCAGTTACTCGAACGGTAATCAGCCCCAGCATTTT. Protein: CASSYSNGNQPQHF.